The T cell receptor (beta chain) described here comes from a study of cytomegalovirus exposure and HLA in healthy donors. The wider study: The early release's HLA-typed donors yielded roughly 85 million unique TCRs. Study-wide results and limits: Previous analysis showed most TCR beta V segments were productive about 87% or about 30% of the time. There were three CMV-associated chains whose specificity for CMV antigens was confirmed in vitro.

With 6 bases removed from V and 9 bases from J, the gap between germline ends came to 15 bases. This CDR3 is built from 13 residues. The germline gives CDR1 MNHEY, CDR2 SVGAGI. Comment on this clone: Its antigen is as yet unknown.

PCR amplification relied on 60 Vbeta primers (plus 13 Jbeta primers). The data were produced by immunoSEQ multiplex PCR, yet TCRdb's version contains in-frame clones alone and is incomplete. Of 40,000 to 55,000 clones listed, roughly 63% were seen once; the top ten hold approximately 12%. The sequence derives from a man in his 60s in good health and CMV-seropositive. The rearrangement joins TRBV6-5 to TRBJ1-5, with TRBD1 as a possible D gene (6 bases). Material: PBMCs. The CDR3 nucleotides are TGTGCCAGCAGCGACGGACAGCTTCGGCCCCAGCATTTT. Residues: CASSDGQLRPQHF.